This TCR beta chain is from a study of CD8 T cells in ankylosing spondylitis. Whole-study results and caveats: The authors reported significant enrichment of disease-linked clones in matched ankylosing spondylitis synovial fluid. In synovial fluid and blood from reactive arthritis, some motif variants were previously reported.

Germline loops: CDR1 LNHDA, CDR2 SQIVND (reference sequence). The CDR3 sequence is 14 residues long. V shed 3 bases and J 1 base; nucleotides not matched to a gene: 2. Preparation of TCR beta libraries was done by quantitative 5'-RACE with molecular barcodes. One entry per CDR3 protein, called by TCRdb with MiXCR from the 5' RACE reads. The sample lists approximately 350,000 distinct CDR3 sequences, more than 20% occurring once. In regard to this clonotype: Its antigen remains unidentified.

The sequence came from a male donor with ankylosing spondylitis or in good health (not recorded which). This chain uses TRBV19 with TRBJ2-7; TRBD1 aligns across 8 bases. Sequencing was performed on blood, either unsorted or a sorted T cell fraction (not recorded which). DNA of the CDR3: TGTGCCAGTAGTATCCGGGACAGGTCCTACGAGCAGTACTTC. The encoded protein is CASSIRDRSYEQYF.